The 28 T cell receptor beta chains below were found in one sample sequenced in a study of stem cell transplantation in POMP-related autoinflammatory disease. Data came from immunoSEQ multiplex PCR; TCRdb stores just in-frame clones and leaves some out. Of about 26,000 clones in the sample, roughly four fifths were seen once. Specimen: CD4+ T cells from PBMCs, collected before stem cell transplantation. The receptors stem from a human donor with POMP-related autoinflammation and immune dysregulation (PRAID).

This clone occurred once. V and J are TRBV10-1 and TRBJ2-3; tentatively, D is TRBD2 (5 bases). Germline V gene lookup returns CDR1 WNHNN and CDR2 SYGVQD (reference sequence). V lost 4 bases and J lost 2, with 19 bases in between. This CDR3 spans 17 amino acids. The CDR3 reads CASSVTLGIDNTDTQYF. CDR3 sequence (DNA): TGCGCCAGCAGTGTGACCCTCGGGATTGACAACACAGATACGCAGTATTTT.

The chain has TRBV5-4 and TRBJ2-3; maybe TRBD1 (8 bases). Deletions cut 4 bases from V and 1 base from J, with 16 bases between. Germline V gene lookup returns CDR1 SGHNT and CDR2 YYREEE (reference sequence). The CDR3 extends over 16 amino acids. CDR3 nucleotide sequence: TGTGCCAGCAGCAGCAGAACAGGGGGGGGCACAGATACGCAGTATTTT. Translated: CASSSRTGGGTDTQYF.

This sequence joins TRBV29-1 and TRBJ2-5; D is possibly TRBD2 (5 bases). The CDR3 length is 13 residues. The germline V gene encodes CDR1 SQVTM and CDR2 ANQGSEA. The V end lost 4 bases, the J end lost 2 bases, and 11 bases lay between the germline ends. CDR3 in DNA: TGCAGCGTTGGAACGGGATCACAAGAGACCCAGTACTTC. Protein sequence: CSVGTGSQETQYF.

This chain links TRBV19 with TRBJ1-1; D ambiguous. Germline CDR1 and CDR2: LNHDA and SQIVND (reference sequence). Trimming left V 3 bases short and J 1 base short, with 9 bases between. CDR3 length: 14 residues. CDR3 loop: CASSMWAGNTEAFF. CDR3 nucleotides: TGTGCCAGTAGTATGTGGGCGGGGAACACTGAAGCTTTCTTT.

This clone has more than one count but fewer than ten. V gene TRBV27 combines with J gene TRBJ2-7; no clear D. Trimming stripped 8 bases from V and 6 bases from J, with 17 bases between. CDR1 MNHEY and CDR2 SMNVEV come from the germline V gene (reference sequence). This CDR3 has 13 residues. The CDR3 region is CASRHTVPGEQYF. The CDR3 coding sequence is TGTGCCAGCCGTCATACGGTTCCGGGCGAGCAGTACTTC.

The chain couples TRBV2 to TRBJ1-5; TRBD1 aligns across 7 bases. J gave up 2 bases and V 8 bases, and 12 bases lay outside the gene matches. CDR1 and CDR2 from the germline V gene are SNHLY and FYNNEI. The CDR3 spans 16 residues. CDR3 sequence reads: CASERGRVIGNQPQHF. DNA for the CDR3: TGTGCCAGCGAGAGGGGGCGAGTCATAGGCAATCAGCCCCAGCATTTT.

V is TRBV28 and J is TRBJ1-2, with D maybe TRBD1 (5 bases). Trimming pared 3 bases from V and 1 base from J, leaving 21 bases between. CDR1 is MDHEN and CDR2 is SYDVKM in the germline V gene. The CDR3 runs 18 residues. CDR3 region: CASSFINRQWTHNYGYTF. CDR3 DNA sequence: TGTGCCAGCAGTTTCATTAATCGACAGTGGACTCATAACTATGGCTACACCTTC.

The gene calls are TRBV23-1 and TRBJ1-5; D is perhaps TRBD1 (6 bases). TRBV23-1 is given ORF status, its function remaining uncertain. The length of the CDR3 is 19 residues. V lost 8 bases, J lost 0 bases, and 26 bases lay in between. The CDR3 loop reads CASPPAGGAAVCSNQPQHF. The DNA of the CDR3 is TGCGCCAGCCCCCCTGCGGGGGGCGCCGCCGTCTGTAGCAATCAGCCCCAGCATTTT.

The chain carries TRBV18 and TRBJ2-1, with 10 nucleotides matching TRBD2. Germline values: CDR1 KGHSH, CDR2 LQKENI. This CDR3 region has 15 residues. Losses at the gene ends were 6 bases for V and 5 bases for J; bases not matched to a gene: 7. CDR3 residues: CASSLAGVSNNEQFF. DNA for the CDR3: TGTGCCAGCTCCCTAGCGGGAGTTTCCAACAATGAGCAGTTCTTC.

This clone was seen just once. The chain's CDR3 is CASSPPGTGVTGNTIYF. CDR3 nucleotides: TGTGCCAGCTCACCACCTGGGACAGGGGTAACTGGAAACACCATATATTTT. J is TRBJ1-3 and V is TRBV18; 10 nucleotides align to TRBD1. Germline V lookup: CDR1 KGHSH, CDR2 LQKENI. V shed 0 bases, J shed 2 bases, and the junction held 4 bases outside the gene matches. The CDR3 consists of 17 residues.

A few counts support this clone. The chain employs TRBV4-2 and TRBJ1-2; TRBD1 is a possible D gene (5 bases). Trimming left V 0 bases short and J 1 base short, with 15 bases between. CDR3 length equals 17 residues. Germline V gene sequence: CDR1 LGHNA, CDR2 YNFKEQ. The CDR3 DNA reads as TGTGCCAGCAGCCAAGAACTCGTAGGGGATAATAACTATGGCTACACCTTC. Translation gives CASSQELVGDNNYGYTF.

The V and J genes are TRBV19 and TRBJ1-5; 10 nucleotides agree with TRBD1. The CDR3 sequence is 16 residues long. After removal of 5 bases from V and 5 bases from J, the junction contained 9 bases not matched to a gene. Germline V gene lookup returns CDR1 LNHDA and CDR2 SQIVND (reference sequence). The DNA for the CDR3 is TGTGCCAGTAGTCTTATAGGAGGACAGGGGGATCAGCCCCAGCATTTT. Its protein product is CASSLIGGQGDQPQHF. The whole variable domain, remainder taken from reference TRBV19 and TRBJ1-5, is DGGITQSPKYLFRKEGQNVTLSCEQNLNHDAMYWYRQDPGQGLRLIYYSQIVNDFQKGDIAEGYSVSREKKESFPLTVTSAQKNPTAFYLCASSLIGGQGDQPQHFGDGTRLSIL.

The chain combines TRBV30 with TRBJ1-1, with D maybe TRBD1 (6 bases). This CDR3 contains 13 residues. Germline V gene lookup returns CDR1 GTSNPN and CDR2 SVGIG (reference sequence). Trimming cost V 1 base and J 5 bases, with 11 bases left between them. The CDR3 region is CAWSETGRTEAFF. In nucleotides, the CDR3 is TGTGCCTGGAGTGAGACAGGAAGAACTGAAGCTTTCTTT.

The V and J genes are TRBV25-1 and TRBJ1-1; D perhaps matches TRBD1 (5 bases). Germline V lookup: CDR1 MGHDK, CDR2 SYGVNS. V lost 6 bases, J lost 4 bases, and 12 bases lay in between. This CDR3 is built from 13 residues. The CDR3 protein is CASRSREATEAFF. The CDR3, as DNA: TGTGCCAGCAGGTCCAGGGAAGCCACTGAAGCTTTCTTT.

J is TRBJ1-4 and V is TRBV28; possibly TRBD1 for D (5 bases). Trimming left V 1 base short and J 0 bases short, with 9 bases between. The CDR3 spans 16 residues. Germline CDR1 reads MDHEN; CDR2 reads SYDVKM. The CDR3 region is CASSLYRPATNEKLFF. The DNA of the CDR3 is TGTGCCAGCAGTTTATACAGGCCAGCAACTAATGAAAAACTGTTTTTT.

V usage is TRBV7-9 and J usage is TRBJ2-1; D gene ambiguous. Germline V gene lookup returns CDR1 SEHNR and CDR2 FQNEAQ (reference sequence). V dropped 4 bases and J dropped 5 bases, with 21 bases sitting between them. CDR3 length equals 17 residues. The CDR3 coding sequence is TGTGCCAGCAGCTCCTCTTATAACCATAACTTGAACAATGAGCAGTTCTTC. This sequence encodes CASSSSYNHNLNNEQFF.

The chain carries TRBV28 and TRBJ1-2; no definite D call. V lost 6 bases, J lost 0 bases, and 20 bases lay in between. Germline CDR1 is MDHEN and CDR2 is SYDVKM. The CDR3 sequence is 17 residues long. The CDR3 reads CASRHNVAPVSNYGYTF. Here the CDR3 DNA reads TGTGCCAGCAGACACAACGTGGCCCCGGTCTCTAACTATGGCTACACCTTC.

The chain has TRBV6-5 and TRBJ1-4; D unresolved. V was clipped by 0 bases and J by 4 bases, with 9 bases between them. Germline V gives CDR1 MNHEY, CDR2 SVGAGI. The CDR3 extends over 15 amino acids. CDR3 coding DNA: TGTGCCAGCAGTTACTCAGGGCTGGATAATGAAAAACTGTTTTTT. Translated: CASSYSGLDNEKLFF.

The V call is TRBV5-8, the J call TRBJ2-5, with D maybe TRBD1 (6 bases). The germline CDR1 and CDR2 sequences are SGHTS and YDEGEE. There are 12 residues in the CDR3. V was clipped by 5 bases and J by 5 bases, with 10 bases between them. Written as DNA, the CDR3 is TGTGCCAGCAGTTTCAGGGGTGAGACCCAGTACTTC. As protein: CASSFRGETQYF.

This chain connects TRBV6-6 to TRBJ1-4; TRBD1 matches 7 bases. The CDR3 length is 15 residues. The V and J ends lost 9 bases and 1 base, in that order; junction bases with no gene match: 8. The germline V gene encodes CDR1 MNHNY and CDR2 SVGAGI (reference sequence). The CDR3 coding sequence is TGTGCCAGTGACCAGGGGGACCGAACTAATGAAAAACTGTTTTTT. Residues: CASDQGDRTNEKLFF.

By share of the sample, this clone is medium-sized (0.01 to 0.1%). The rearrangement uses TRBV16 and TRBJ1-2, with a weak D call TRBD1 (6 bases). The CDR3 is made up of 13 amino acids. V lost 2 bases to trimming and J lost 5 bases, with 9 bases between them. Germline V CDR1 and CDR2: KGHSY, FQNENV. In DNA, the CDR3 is TGTGCCAGCAGCCAAGGACAGATGTATGGCTACACCTTC. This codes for CASSQGQMYGYTF.

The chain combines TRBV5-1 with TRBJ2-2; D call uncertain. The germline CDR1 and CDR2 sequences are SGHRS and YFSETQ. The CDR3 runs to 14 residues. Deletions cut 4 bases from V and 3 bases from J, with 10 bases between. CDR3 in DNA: TGCGCCAGCAGCGCCGGGCCATACACCGGGGAGCTGTTTTTT. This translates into CASSAGPYTGELFF.

Here the CDR3 reads CASSPRRPGVGEQYF. The DNA of the CDR3 is TGTGCCAGCAGCCCAAGACGTCCGGGGGTGGGTGAGCAGTACTTC. The rearrangement joins TRBV4-2 to TRBJ2-7, with a tentative D call TRBD2 (6 bases). This CDR3 is 15 amino acids long. The V end lost 4 bases, the J end lost 7 bases, and 20 bases lay between the germline ends. Germline assignment: CDR1 LGHNA and CDR2 YNFKEQ.

CDR3 nucleotide sequence: TGTGCCAGCAGTACCACAGATACGCAGTATTTT. Its translation: CASSTTDTQYF. The chain carries TRBV5-8 and TRBJ2-3, with D unclear. CDR3 length: 11 amino acids. Trimming cost V 5 bases and J 2 bases, with 3 bases left between them. CDR1 is SGHTS, CDR2 YDEGEE, per germline.

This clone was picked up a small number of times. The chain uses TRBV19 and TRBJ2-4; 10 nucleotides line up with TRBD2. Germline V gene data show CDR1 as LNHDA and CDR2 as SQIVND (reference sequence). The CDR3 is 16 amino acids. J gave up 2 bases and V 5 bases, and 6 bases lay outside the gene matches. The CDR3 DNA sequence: TGTGCCAGTAGTTCCCGGACTAGCGGATCCAAAAACATTCAGTACTTC. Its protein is CASSSRTSGSKNIQYF.

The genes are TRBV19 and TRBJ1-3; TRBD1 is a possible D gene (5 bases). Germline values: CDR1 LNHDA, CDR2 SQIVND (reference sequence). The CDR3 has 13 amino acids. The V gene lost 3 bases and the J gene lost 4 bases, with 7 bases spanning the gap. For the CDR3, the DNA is TGTGCCAGTAGTATTGAGGGGGGAAACACCATATATTTT. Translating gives CASSIEGGNTIYF.

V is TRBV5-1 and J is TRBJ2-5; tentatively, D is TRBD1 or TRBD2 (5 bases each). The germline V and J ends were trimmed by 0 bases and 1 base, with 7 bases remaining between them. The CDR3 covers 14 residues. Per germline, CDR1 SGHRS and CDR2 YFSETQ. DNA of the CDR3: TGCGCCAGCAGCTTGGAGGGGACCCAAGAGACCCAGTACTTC. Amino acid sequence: CASSLEGTQETQYF.

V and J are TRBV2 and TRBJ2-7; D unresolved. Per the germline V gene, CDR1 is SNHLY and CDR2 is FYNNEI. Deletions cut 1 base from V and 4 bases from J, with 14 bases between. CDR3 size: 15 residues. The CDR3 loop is CASSEGGQLGYEQYF. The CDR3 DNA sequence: TGTGCCAGCAGTGAAGGAGGTCAGTTAGGTTACGAGCAGTACTTC. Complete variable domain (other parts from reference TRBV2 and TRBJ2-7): EPEVTQTPSHQVTQMGQEVILRCVPISNHLYFYWYRQILGQKVEFLVSFYNNEISEKSEIFDDQFSVERPDGSNFTLKIRSTKLEDSAMYFCASSEGGQLGYEQYFGPGTRLTVT.